This passage covers 30 T cell receptor beta chains from one sample sequenced in a study of T cell responses to AZD1222 COVID-19 vaccine. TCRdb's table, derived via immunoSEQ multiplex PCR, lists solely in-frame clones and lacks some. The sample gives fewer than 90,000 clones, approximately 90% of which show up once; around a tenth is in the top ten. This sample comprised peripheral blood, obtained 28 days after the second AZD1222 dose. The receptors were gathered from an adult who received the AZD1222 COVID-19 vaccine.

The V and J genes are TRBV3-1 (or the pseudogene TRBV3-2) and TRBJ1-2, with 10 bases identical to TRBD1. Germline V CDR1 and CDR2: LGHDT, YNNKEL (reference sequence). V dropped 2 bases and J dropped 8; count of bases not matched to a gene: 8. The CDR3 sequence is 15 residues long. The chain's CDR3 is CASSQRGGTGVGYTF. The CDR3, as DNA: TGTGCCAGCAGCCAACGCGGCGGGACAGGGGTCGGCTACACCTTC.

The V gene is TRBV5-1, the J gene TRBJ1-3; D ambiguous. The germline V gene encodes CDR1 SGHRS and CDR2 YFSETQ. The ends were cut back, 4 bases at V and 2 bases at J, with 10 bases in the middle. This CDR3 spans 14 amino acids. CDR3 DNA sequence: TGCGCCAGCAGCCTGGGGTTGACTGGAAACACCATATATTTT. Its protein product is CASSLGLTGNTIYF.

The rearrangement joins TRBV6-5 to TRBJ2-2; D is unclear. V was cut by 4 bases and J by 4 bases, with 7 bases left in between. This CDR3 contains 13 residues. Germline CDR1 is MNHEY and CDR2 is SVGAGI. As DNA, the CDR3 is TGTGCCAGCAGTTCACATTCCACCGGGGAGCTGTTTTTT. Its protein product is CASSSHSTGELFF.

The rearrangement uses TRBV7-3 and TRBJ2-5, with D possibly matching TRBD1 (6 bases). V lost 0 bases and J 1 base, leaving 9 bases between the germline ends. The CDR3 consists of 15 residues. Germline V lookup: CDR1 SGHTA, CDR2 FQGTGA. The CDR3 reads CASSLTGTIQETQYF. CDR3 sequence (DNA): TGTGCCAGCAGCTTAACGGGGACAATCCAAGAGACCCAGTACTTC.

This clone was observed once. V usage is TRBV30 and J usage is TRBJ1-1; possibly TRBD1 for D (5 bases). The germline V gene has CDR1 GTSNPN and CDR2 SVGIG (reference sequence). The CDR3 runs to 12 residues. V lost 5 bases and J lost 4, with 11 bases in between. The CDR3 loop reads CAWVRVTTEAFF. Written as DNA, the CDR3 is TGTGCCTGGGTCAGGGTGACCACTGAAGCTTTCTTT. Using reference TRBV30 and TRBJ1-1 for the parts outside the CDR3, the full variable domain is SQTIHQWPATLVQPVGSPLSLECTVEGTSNPNLYWYRQAAGRGLQLLFYSVGIGQISSEVPQNLSASRPQDRQFILSSKKLLLSDSGFYLCAWVRVTTEAFFGQGTRLTVV.

The chain recombines TRBV20-1 with TRBJ2-7; TRBD2 matches at 10 bases. This CDR3 has 15 residues. Trimming at V came to 3 bases and at J to 1 base, leaving 6 bases not matched to a gene. Germline V lookup: CDR1 DFQATT, CDR2 SNEGSKA (reference sequence). CDR3 bases: TGCAGTGCTAGTCTGCCTAGCGGGAGTTCCTACGAGCAGTACTTC. This codes for CSASLPSGSSYEQYF.

This chain uses TRBV19 with TRBJ2-6; D not resolved. This CDR3 spans 15 amino acids. The V gene's germline CDR1 is LNHDA and CDR2 SQIVND (reference sequence). V lost 3 bases and J lost 0, with 6 bases in between. The CDR3 loop reads CASSILSSGANVLTF. CDR3 nucleotides: TGTGCCAGTAGTATTTTGAGCTCTGGGGCCAACGTCCTGACTTTC.

The rearrangement uses TRBV25-1 and TRBJ1-5, with D tentatively TRBD1 (5 bases). The CDR3 sequence is 12 residues long. V was shortened by 4 bases and J by 9 bases, with 10 bases between the two germline ends. The germline V gene has CDR1 MGHDK and CDR2 SYGVNS. The CDR3 sequence: CASSAGLLPQHF. CDR3 nucleotides: TGTGCCAGCAGTGCGGGACTCCTGCCCCAGCATTTT.

The DNA for the CDR3 is TGTGCCAGCTTTAGCTCCGCGAACACTGAAGCTTTCTTT. Residues: CASFSSANTEAFF. The chain has TRBV6-5 and TRBJ1-1; the D is unclear. Germline CDR1 reads MNHEY; CDR2 reads SVGAGI. The V end lost 8 bases, the J end lost 1 base, and 11 bases lay between the germline ends. The CDR3 length is 13 residues.

For the CDR3, the DNA is TGTGCCAGCAGCCATATGGACTCCCAAGAGACCCAGTACTTC. Residues: CASSHMDSQETQYF. The chain carries TRBV27 and TRBJ2-5, with D perhaps TRBD2 (5 bases). This CDR3 is 14 amino acids long. The germline V gene has CDR1 MNHEY and CDR2 SMNVEV (reference sequence). The germline V and J ends were trimmed by 6 bases and 1 base, with 12 bases remaining between them.

V is TRBV30 and J is TRBJ1-2, with 9 positions matching TRBD1. The trim removed 2 bases at V and 5 bases at J, leaving 3 bases unmatched. In germline, CDR1 is GTSNPN, CDR2 SVGIG (reference sequence). This CDR3 has 13 residues. The DNA of the CDR3 is TGTGCCTGGAGTTTAGGGACAGGGTATGGCTACACCTTC. It is translated as CAWSLGTGYGYTF.

The CDR3 sequence is CASSRQKTNEQFF. In nucleotides, the CDR3 is TGTGCCAGCAGCAGACAGAAAACCAATGAGCAGTTCTTC. V gene TRBV6-6 combines with J gene TRBJ2-1; a weak D match, TRBD1 (5 bases). The CDR3 extends over 13 amino acids. Germline-derived CDR1 and CDR2 are MNHNY and SVGAGI (reference sequence). Between the trimmed V and J ends, which lost 6 bases and 6 bases, there was a span of 12 bases.

The rearrangement joins TRBV7-3 to TRBJ1-1; 7 bases match TRBD1. The CDR3 spans 15 residues. Germline CDR1 and CDR2: SGHTA and FQGTGA. With 4 bases clipped from V and 2 bases from J, the junction kept 7 bases outside the gene matches. The DNA for the CDR3 is TGTGCCAGCAGCTCTTCGGGACAGCCAAACACTGAAGCTTTCTTT. Translating gives CASSSSGQPNTEAFF.

By its share, this clone is medium-sized. The rearrangement uses TRBV28 and TRBJ2-1; either TRBD1 or TRBD2 may fit D (7 bases each). Germline lookup yields CDR1 MDHEN and CDR2 SYDVKM. The V end was cut by 6 bases, the J end by 14 bases, with 14 bases between. The CDR3 consists of 11 residues. The CDR3 spells CASRYPGGEFF. The CDR3 DNA reads TGTGCCAGCAGGTACCCAGGGGGGGAGTTCTTC.

This chain uses TRBV28 with TRBJ1-1, with D possibly being TRBD1 (5 bases). The CDR3 is 15 residues long. Trimming pared 1 base from V and 1 base from J, leaving 10 bases between. CDR1 MDHEN and CDR2 SYDVKM come from the germline V gene. The CDR3 DNA follows: TGTGCCAGCAGTTTATTGGGGGGTCCGAACACTGAAGCTTTCTTT. It encodes CASSLLGGPNTEAFF.

The chain has TRBV9 and TRBJ1-5; D gene unclear. Trimming took 1 base from V and 4 from J, leaving 12 bases between them. The V gene's germline CDR1 is SGDLS and CDR2 YYNGEE. CDR3 length equals 15 residues. CDR3 in amino acids: CASSVSRELNQPQHF. The CDR3 DNA follows: TGTGCCAGCAGCGTATCGAGGGAGTTGAATCAGCCCCAGCATTTT.

The chain is built from TRBV5-6 and TRBJ1-4, with D possibly matching TRBD1 (6 bases). The V gene's germline CDR1 is SGHDT and CDR2 YYEEEE. CDR3 size: 15 residues. With 3 bases removed from V and 4 bases from J, the gap between germline ends came to 13 bases. As DNA, the CDR3 is TGTGCCAGCAGCTCGTCAGGGGCGGATAATGAAAAACTGTTTTTT. This encodes CASSSSGADNEKLFF.

The chain recombines TRBV3-1 (or the pseudogene TRBV3-2) with TRBJ2-3, with 8 positions matching TRBD2. The CDR3 length is 15 residues. J gave up 2 bases and V 4 bases, and 5 bases lay outside the gene matches. Germline loops: CDR1 LGHDT, CDR2 YNNKEL (reference sequence). CDR3: CASSLGLAPTDTQYF. The CDR3 DNA reads as TGTGCCAGCAGCCTCGGACTAGCCCCCACAGATACGCAGTATTTT.

The gene calls are TRBV27 and TRBJ2-7, with TRBD2 matching 11 bases. V was pared by 9 bases and J by 3 bases, with 19 bases of the junction left unmatched. The CDR3 sequence is 18 residues long. The V gene's germline CDR1 is MNHEY and CDR2 SMNVEV (reference sequence). The CDR3 bases are TGTGCCAGGACCCAGGCTTTTAGCGGGAGGGCCGACTACTACGAGCAGTACTTC. Its translation is CARTQAFSGRADYYEQYF.

Of note for this clone: Additional DNA sequences in this sample encode the identical CDR3. The rearrangement links TRBV9 to TRBJ1-1, with D perhaps TRBD1 (5 bases). V was shortened by 2 bases and J by 1 base, with 6 bases between the two germline ends. The germline V gene has CDR1 SGDLS and CDR2 YYNGEE. This CDR3 spans 13 amino acids. The CDR3 DNA is TGTGCCAGCAGCGTGACAGCGAACACTGAAGCTTTCTTT. Protein sequence: CASSVTANTEAFF.

The chain couples TRBV6-6 to TRBJ2-5; TRBD2 agrees at 7 bases. The CDR3 is 13 amino acids. The ends lost 3 bases at V and 4 bases at J; junction bases unmatched: 2. Germline loops: CDR1 MNHNY, CDR2 SVGAGI (reference sequence). The CDR3 loop reads CASSYWGGETQYF. DNA for the CDR3: TGTGCCAGCAGTTATTGGGGGGGAGAGACCCAGTACTTC.

V usage is TRBV9 and J usage is TRBJ2-1; weak D call: TRBD1 (6 bases). The ends were cut back, 3 bases at V and 4 bases at J, with 8 bases in the middle. The germline gives CDR1 SGDLS, CDR2 YYNGEE. CDR3 length: 13 residues. This CDR3 reads CASSAGQYNEQFF. As DNA, the CDR3 is TGTGCCAGCAGCGCTGGACAGTACAATGAGCAGTTCTTC.

V and J are TRBV6-1 and TRBJ1-1, with D uncertain. V gave up 3 bases and J gave up 3 bases, with 8 bases separating them. CDR3 length equals 13 residues. CDR1 is MNHNS and CDR2 is SASEGT in the germline V gene. CDR3: CASSDRFHTEAFF. In DNA form, the CDR3 reads TGTGCCAGCAGTGATAGGTTTCACACTGAAGCTTTCTTT.

The chain has TRBV6-6 and TRBJ2-2, with 7 bases that match TRBD2. Germline V lookup: CDR1 MNHNY, CDR2 SVGAGI (reference sequence). Losses at the gene ends were 6 bases for V and 5 bases for J; bases not matched to a gene: 12. CDR3 length: 16 residues. CDR3 sequence: CASSESGIVGTGELFF. CDR3 nucleotides: TGTGCCAGCAGCGAAAGCGGGATTGTTGGGACCGGGGAGCTGTTTTTT.

Written as DNA, the CDR3 is TGTGCCTGGATAGAAAGGGGCCCGAACACTGAAGCTTTCTTT. Protein: CAWIERGPNTEAFF. The rearrangement uses TRBV30 and TRBJ1-1, with D tentatively TRBD1 (5 bases). The CDR3 extends over 14 amino acids. Germline assignment: CDR1 GTSNPN and CDR2 SVGIG (reference sequence). Trimming removed 4 bases from V and 1 base from J, with 13 bases in between.

In this sample, this clone turned up once. The gene calls are TRBV28 and TRBJ1-2; no definite D call. This CDR3 comprises 11 residues. CDR1 is MDHEN, CDR2 SYDVKM, per germline. The V and J ends lost 6 bases and 4 bases respectively, with 6 bases between them. This chain's CDR3 is CASSPGYGYTF. In DNA, the CDR3 is TGTGCCAGCAGCCCGGGCTATGGCTACACCTTC.

V and J are TRBV5-1 and TRBJ2-5; TRBD2 aligns across 10 bases. Germline V gives CDR1 SGHRS, CDR2 YFSETQ. This CDR3 contains 17 residues. Germline trimming cut 1 base from V and 0 bases from J; bases unmatched to any gene: 6. In DNA form, the CDR3 reads TGCGCCAGCAGCTTGAGTCCTAGCGGGAGCGACCAAGAGACCCAGTACTTC. The encoded protein is CASSLSPSGSDQETQYF.

Notes on this clone: The sample carries other DNA sequences with the same CDR3. The chain combines TRBV30 with TRBJ1-5; D gene unclear. This CDR3 is 13 amino acids long. With 0 bases removed from V and 3 bases from J, the gap between germline ends came to 6 bases. Looked up from germline, CDR1 is GTSNPN and CDR2 is SVGIG (reference sequence). As DNA, the CDR3 is TGTGCCTGGAGTGTTACTAACAATCAGCCCCAGCATTTT. Its protein product is CAWSVTNNQPQHF.

The chain couples TRBV9 to TRBJ2-5, with D perhaps matching TRBD1 or TRBD2 (5 bases each). The CDR3 totals 16 residues. V was shortened by 0 bases and J by 0 bases, with 12 bases between the two germline ends. From germline, CDR1 is SGDLS and CDR2 YYNGEE. The CDR3 DNA reads as TGTGCCAGCAGCGTAGGTGGGACCGAGTACCAAGAGACCCAGTACTTC. Amino acid sequence: CASSVGGTEYQETQYF. Variable domain in full (rest from reference TRBV9 and TRBJ2-5): DSGVTQTPKHLITATGQRVTLRCSPRSGDLSVYWYQQSLDQGLQFLIQYYNGEERAKGNILERFSAQQFPDLHSELNLSSLELGDSALYFCASSVGGTEYQETQYFGPGTRLLVL.

The chain recombines TRBV20-1 with TRBJ2-7, with unresolved D. Looked up from germline, CDR1 is DFQATT and CDR2 is SNEGSKA (reference sequence). This CDR3 contains 10 residues. Trimming cost V 3 bases and J 7 bases, with 7 bases left between them. The CDR3 sequence: CSASRREQYF. The CDR3, as DNA: TGCAGTGCTAGTAGACGGGAGCAGTACTTC.